The clone carrying this TCR beta chain has ten or more counts. Its antigen is currently unknown. The source of the sample is a study of blood T cells in healthy people across ages. General study points: Per million T cells, TCR beta diversity dropped about linearly as age rose.

A second PCR, run for about 6 to 11 cycles, used a sample-barcoded 5' primer plus a J-beta primer mix. TCRdb used MiXCR to reprocess the 5' RACE reads, holding one entry per CDR3 protein. The data contain 870,000 or so distinct CDR3 sequences, around 26% of them singletons. The CDR3 is 12 amino acids. Trimming took off 0 bases at V and 7 bases at J, with 8 bases between the two ends. Germline V gene data show CDR1 as SGHRS and CDR2 as YFSETQ. Sequencing was carried out using blood. The chain recombines TRBV5-1 with TRBJ2-7, with D unresolved. The source is a woman over 75 in good health. The CDR3: CASSLVVGEQYF. CDR3 nucleotides: TGCGCCAGCAGCTTGGTCGTCGGGGAGCAGTACTTC.